These 9 T cell receptor beta chains were sequenced from one sample in a study of blood T cell repertoires in COVID-19. The repertoire was sequenced with immunoSEQ multiplex PCR; TCRdb's copy has only in-frame clones and lacks some. The table shows around 210,000 clones, with approximately 86% occurring only once. The sequenced sample consisted of peripheral blood. All receptors derive from a man aged 18-30 years with active or convalescent COVID-19.

The genes are TRBV12-5 and TRBJ2-3, with D possibly TRBD2 on 6 matching bases. Germline V CDR1 and CDR2: LGHNT, FRNRAP. V lost 8 bases and J lost 8, with 17 bases in between. The length of the CDR3 is 13 residues. In nucleotides, the CDR3 is TGTGCTAGTTCGCCTCGGGGGACGTTTACGCAGTATTTT. Translation: CASSPRGTFTQYF.

The chain couples TRBV11-3 to TRBJ2-3; maybe TRBD1 (6 bases). The CDR3 has 14 amino acids. Trimming shortened V by 3 bases and J by 4 bases, and 11 bases separated the two germline ends. Germline V gene sequence: CDR1 SGHNT, CDR2 YENEEA. Here the CDR3 DNA reads TGTGCCAGCAGCTTGGGGCCAGGGGCAGATACGCAGTATTTT. Its translation is CASSLGPGADTQYF.

This chain joins TRBV6-1 and TRBJ1-3; a possible D gene is TRBD1 (5 bases). CDR1 MNHNS and CDR2 SASEGT come from the germline V gene. Deletions cut 3 bases from V and 8 bases from J, with 14 bases between. The CDR3 is 14 residues long. CDR3 region: CASSDRGSKDTIYF. The CDR3 coding sequence is TGTGCCAGCAGTGATCGGGGGTCCAAGGACACCATATATTTT.

The chain couples TRBV7-9 to TRBJ2-2; 13 nucleotides match TRBD2. The ends lost 5 bases at V and 5 bases at J; junction bases unmatched: 11. Germline CDR1 SEHNR, CDR2 FQNEAQ (reference sequence). CDR3 size: 18 residues. CDR3 in DNA: TGTGCCAGCAGCGAATGGACTAGCGGGAGCGGTCGGACCGGGGAGCTGTTTTTT. Translated, it gives CASSEWTSGSGRTGELFF.

The chain uses TRBV7-6 and TRBJ1-1; a possible D gene is TRBD1 (5 bases). Trimming took off 5 bases at V and 5 bases at J, with 12 bases between the two ends. The CDR3 loop spans 13 amino acids. Per the germline V gene, CDR1 is SGHVS and CDR2 is FNYEAQ. CDR3 residues: CASSARPGTEAFF. The CDR3, as DNA: TGTGCCAGCAGCGCCAGACCAGGGACTGAAGCTTTCTTT.

The chain is built from TRBV6-1 and TRBJ1-1; no clear D. The CDR3 runs 14 residues. Trimming pared 2 bases from V and 5 bases from J, leaving 12 bases between. Per the germline V gene, CDR1 is MNHNS and CDR2 is SASEGT. CDR3 sequence (DNA): TGTGCCAGCAGTGAACCGGCGGACTCTACTGAAGCTTTCTTT. The encoded protein is CASSEPADSTEAFF.

V gene TRBV6-5 combines with J gene TRBJ2-7; D unclear. CDR1 is MNHEY, CDR2 SVGAGI, per germline. Between the trimmed V and J ends, which lost 7 bases and 1 base, there was a span of 5 bases. The CDR3 extends over 11 amino acids. The DNA for the CDR3 is TGTGCCAGCACCTTTTCCTACGAGCAGTACTTC. Protein: CASTFSYEQYF.

This clone was picked up one time. V usage is TRBV7-2 and J usage is TRBJ1-3, with D unclear. This CDR3 region has 17 residues. Trimming stripped 4 bases from V and 1 base from J, with 17 bases between. Germline V gene data show CDR1 as SGHTA and CDR2 as FQGNSA. CDR3 amino acids: CASSYLTPRGSGNTIYF. Written as DNA, the CDR3 is TGTGCCAGCAGCTATTTGACCCCTCGGGGATCTGGAAACACCATATATTTT.

The CDR3 region is CASSNDRNYGYTF. The CDR3 DNA reads TGTGCCAGCAGCAATGACAGGAACTATGGCTACACCTTC. The chain employs TRBV7-2 and TRBJ1-2; D is perhaps TRBD1 (6 bases). V lost 5 bases, J lost 2 bases, and 9 bases lay in between. The CDR3 loop spans 13 amino acids. Germline V gene lookup returns CDR1 SGHTA and CDR2 FQGNSA.